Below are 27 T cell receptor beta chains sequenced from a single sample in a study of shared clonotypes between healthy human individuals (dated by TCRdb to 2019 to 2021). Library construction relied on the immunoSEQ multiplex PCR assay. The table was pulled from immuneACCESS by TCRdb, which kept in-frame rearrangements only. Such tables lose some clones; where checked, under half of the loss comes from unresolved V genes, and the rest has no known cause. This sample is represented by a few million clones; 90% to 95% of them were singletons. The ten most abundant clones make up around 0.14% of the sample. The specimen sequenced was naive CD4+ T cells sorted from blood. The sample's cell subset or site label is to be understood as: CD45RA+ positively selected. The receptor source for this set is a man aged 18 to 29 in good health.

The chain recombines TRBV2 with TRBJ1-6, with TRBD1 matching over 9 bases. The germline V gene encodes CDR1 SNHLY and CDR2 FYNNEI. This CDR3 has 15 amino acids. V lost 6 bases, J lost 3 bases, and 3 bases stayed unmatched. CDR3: CASSATGGYNSPLHF. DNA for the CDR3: TGTGCCAGCAGCGCGACAGGGGGCTATAATTCACCCCTCCACTTT.

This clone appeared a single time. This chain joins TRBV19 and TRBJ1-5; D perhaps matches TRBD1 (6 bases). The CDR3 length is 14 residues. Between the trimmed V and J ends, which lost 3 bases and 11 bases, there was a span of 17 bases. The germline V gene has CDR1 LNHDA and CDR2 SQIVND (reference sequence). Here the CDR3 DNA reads TGTGCCAGTAGTATTGGACAGCGGGAGCAGGCCCAGCATTTT. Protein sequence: CASSIGQREQAQHF.

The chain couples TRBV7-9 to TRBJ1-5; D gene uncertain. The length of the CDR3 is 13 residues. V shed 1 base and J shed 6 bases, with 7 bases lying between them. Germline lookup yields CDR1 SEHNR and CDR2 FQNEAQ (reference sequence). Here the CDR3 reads CASSLGEFQPQHF. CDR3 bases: TGTGCCAGCAGCTTAGGGGAGTTTCAGCCCCAGCATTTT.

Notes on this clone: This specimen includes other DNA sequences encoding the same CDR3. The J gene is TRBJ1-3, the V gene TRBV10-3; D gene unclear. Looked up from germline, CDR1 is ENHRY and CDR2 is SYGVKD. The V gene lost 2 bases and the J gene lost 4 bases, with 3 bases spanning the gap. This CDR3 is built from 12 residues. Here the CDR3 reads CAISEGGNTIYF. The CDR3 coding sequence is TGTGCCATCAGTGAGGGGGGAAACACCATATATTTT.

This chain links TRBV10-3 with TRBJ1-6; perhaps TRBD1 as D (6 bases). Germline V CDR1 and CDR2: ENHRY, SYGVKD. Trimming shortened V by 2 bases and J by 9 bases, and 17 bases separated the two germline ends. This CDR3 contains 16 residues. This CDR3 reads CAISETGGGTGSPLHF. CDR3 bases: TGTGCCATCAGTGAGACTGGTGGGGGCACGGGTTCACCCCTCCACTTT.

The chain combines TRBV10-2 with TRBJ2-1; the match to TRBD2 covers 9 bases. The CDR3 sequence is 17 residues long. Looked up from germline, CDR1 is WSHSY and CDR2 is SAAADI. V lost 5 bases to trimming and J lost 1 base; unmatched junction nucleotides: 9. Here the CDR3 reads CASSPLREGRSYNEQFF. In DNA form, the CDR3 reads TGCGCCAGCAGTCCCTTGCGGGAGGGCCGATCCTACAATGAGCAGTTCTTC.

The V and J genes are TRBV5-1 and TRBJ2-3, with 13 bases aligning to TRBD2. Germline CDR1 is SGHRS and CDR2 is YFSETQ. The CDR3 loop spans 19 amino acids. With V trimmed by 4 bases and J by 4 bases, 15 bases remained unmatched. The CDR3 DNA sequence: TGCGCCAGCAGCCGGGGAGGGAGGACTAGCGGGAGTAGGGCAGATACGCAGTATTTT. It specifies CASSRGGRTSGSRADTQYF.

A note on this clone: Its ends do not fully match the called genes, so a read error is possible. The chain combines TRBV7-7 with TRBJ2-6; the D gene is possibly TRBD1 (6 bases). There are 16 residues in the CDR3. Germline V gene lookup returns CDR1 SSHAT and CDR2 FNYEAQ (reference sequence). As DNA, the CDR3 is TGTGCTAGCAGCGCGAACAGGGCTCCTGGGGCCAACGTCCTGACTTTC. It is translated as CASSANRAPGANVLTF.

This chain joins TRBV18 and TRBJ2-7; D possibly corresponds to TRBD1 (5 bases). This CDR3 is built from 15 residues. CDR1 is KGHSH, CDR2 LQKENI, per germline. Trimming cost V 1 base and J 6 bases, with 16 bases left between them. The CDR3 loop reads CASSPQGSPLGEQYF. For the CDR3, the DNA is TGTGCCAGCTCACCACAGGGGTCCCCTCTAGGCGAGCAGTACTTC.

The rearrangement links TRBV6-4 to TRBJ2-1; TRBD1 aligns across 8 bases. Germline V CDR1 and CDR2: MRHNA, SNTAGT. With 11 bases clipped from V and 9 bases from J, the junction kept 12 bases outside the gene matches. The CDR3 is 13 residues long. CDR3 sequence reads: CAGTRDRFSEQFF. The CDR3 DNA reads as TGTGCCGGGACCCGGGACAGGTTCTCTGAGCAGTTCTTC.

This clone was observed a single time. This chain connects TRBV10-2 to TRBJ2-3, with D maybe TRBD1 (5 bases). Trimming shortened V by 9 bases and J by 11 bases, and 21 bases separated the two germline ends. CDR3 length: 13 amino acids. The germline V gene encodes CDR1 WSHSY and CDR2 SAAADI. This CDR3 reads CASGAPDLRMQYF. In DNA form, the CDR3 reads TGCGCCAGTGGGGCCCCGGACCTCCGCATGCAGTATTTT.

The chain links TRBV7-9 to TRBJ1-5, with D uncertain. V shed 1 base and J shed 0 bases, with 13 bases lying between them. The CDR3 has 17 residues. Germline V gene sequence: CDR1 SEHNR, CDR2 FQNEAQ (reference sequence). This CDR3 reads CASSLGREGYSNQPQHF. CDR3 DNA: TGTGCCAGCAGCTTAGGAAGGGAGGGATATAGCAATCAGCCCCAGCATTTT.

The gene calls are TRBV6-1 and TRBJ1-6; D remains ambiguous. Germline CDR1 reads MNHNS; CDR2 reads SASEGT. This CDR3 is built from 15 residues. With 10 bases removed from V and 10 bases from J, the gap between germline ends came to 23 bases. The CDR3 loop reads CATLARHVFGSPLHF. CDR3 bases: TGTGCCACCCTGGCGAGGCACGTGTTTGGGTCACCCCTCCACTTT.

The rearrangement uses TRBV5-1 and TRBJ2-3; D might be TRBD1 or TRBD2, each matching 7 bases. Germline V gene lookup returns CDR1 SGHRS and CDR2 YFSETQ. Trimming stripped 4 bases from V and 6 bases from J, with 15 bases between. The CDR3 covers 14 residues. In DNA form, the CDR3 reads TGCGCCAGCAGCCTAACAGGGGAGGGGGATACGCAGTATTTT. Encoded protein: CASSLTGEGDTQYF.

CDR3 in DNA: TGTGCCAGTAGTATACTGACTGTTCGGGATGAGCAGTTCTTC. Residues: CASSILTVRDEQFF. The V gene is TRBV19, the J gene TRBJ2-1; D not certain. The germline V gene encodes CDR1 LNHDA and CDR2 SQIVND (reference sequence). Trimming took 2 bases from V and 8 from J, leaving 13 bases between them. The CDR3 totals 14 residues.

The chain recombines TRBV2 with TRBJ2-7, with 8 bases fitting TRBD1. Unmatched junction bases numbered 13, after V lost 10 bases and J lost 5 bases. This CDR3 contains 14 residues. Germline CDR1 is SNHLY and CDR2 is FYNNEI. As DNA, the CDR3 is TGTGCCACCGAGAACTCGGCAGGGGGCCACGAGCAGTACTTC. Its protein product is CATENSAGGHEQYF.

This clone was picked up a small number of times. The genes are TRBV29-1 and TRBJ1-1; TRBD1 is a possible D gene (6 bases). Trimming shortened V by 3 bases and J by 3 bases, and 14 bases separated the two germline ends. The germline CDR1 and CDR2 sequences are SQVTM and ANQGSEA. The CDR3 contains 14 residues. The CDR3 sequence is CSVDWGRGDTEAFF. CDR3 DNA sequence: TGCAGCGTTGATTGGGGGCGCGGGGACACTGAAGCTTTCTTT.

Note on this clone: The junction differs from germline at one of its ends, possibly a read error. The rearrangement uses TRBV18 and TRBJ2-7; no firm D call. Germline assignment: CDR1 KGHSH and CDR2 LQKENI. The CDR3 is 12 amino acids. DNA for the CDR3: TGTGCCAGCTCGTGGGCGTCCTCCGAGCAGTACTTC. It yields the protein CASSWASSEQYF.

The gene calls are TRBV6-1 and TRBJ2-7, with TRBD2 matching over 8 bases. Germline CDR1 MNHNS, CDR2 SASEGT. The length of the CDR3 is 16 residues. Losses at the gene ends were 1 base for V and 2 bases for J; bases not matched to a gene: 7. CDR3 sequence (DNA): TGTGCCAGCAGTGAAGGAGTAGCGGGGAGTGCCTACGAGCAGTACTTC. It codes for CASSEGVAGSAYEQYF.

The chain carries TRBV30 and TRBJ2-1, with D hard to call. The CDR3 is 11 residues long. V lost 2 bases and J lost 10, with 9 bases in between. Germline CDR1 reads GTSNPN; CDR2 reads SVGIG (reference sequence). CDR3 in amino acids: CAWSFWAEQFF. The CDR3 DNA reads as TGTGCCTGGAGTTTCTGGGCGGAGCAGTTCTTC.

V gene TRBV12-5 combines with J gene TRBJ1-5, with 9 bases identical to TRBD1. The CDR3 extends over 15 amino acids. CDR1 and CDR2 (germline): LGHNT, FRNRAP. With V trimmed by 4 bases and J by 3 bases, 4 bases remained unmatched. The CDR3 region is CASGSGTGYNQPQHF. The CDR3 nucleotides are TGTGCTAGTGGTTCGGGGACAGGGTACAATCAGCCCCAGCATTTT. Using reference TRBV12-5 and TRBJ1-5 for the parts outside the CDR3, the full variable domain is DARVTQTPRHKVTEMGQEVTMRCQPILGHNTVFWYRQTMMQGLELLAYFRNRAPLDDSGMPKDRFSAEMPDATLATLKIQPSEPRDSAVYFCASGSGTGYNQPQHFGDGTRLSIL.

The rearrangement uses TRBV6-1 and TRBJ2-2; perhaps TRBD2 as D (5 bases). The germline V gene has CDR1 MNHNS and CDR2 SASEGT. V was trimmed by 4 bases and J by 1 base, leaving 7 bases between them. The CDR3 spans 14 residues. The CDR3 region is CASSGRENTGELFF. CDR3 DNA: TGTGCCAGCAGTGGCCGGGAGAACACCGGGGAGCTGTTTTTT.

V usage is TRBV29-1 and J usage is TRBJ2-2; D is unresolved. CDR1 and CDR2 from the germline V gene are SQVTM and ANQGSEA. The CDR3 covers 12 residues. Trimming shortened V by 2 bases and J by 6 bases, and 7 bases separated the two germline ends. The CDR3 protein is CSVEFVAGELFF. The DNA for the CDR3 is TGCAGCGTTGAATTTGTCGCCGGGGAGCTGTTTTTT.

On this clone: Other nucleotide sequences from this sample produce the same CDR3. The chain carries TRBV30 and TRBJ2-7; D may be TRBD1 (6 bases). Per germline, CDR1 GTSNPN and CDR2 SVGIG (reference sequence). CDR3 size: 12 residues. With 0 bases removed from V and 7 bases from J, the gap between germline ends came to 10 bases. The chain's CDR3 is CAWSVWGREQYF. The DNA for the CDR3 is TGTGCCTGGAGTGTATGGGGGCGTGAGCAGTACTTC.

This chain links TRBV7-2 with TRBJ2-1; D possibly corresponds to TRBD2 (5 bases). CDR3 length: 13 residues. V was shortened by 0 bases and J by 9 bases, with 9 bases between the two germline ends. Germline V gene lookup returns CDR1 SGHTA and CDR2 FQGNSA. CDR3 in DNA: TGTGCCAGCAGCTTAGCGGGAGTGGGTGAGCAGTTCTTC. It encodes CASSLAGVGEQFF.

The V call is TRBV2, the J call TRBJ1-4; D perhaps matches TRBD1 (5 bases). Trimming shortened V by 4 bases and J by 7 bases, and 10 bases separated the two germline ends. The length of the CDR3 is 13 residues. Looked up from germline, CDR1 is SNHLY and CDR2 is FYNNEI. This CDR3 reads CASSGQGFEKLFF. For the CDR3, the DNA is TGTGCCAGCAGTGGGCAGGGATTTGAAAAACTGTTTTTT.

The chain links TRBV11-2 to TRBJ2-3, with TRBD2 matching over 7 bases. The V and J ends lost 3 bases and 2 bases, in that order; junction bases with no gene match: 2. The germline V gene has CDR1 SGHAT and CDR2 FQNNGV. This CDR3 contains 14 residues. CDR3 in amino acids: CASSLGTTTDTQYF. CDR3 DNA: TGTGCCAGCAGCTTGGGGACTACCACAGATACGCAGTATTTT. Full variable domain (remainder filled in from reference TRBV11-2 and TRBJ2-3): EAGVAQSPRYKIIEKRQSVAFWCNPISGHATLYWYQQILGQGPKLLIQFQNNGVVDDSQLPKDRFSAERLKGVDSTLKIQPAKLEDSAVYLCASSLGTTTDTQYFGPGTRLTVL.